These 18 T cell receptor beta chains share one sample of origin, sequenced in a study of T cell clusters in autoimmune cytopenias. TRB rearrangements were amplified by touch-down multiplex PCR with mixed TRB-A/B primers. TCRdb reworked the multiplex PCR reads into one entry per CDR3 protein, no DNA. The sample holds 5,400 or so distinct CDR3 sequences. TRB amplification used approximately 250 ng of peripheral blood genomic DNA. These data were also reused for a study on T cell repertoires in aging, cancer and after chemotherapy.

Input material: peripheral blood. These receptors were collected from a human donor in good health.

The gene calls are TRBV6-1 and TRBJ1-1; the TCRdb call, TRBD1, lacks DNA for checking. Germline V gives CDR1 MNHNS, CDR2 SASEGT. This CDR3 region has 13 residues. The CDR3 sequence is CASSEIGQSEAFF.

The chain couples TRBV10-3 to TRBJ2-7; with no DNA, the TCRdb D assignment of TRBD1 cannot be verified. CDR3 length: 12 residues. The germline CDR1 and CDR2 sequences are ENHRY and SYGVKD. CDR3 in amino acids: CAIGTGPYEQYF.

This rearrangement joins TRBV10-3 to TRBJ1-1; TCRdb gives TRBD1 as the D gene, but with no DNA this cannot be confirmed. Germline loops: CDR1 ENHRY, CDR2 SYGVKD. CDR3 size: 14 residues. CDR3 sequence: CAIRRQPMNTEAFF.

Frequency places this clonotype as medium-sized. The gene calls are TRBV18 and TRBJ2-5; TCRdb returns TRBD1, unconfirmable since there is no DNA. CDR3 length: 14 residues. Germline V gene lookup returns CDR1 KGHSH and CDR2 LQKENI. This CDR3 reads CASSPGQVQETQYF.

This clonotype ranks as medium-sized in terms of frequency. V is TRBV19 and J is TRBJ2-7. Germline CDR1 and CDR2: LNHDA and SQIVND (reference sequence). This CDR3 spans 13 amino acids. The chain's CDR3 is CASSILPFHEQYF.

Judged by frequency, this clonotype is medium-sized. The gene calls are TRBV6-1 and TRBJ2-5; TCRdb picks TRBD2, but there is no DNA to check that call. Germline V gene lookup returns CDR1 MNHNS and CDR2 SASEGT. This CDR3 contains 15 residues. CDR3 region: CASSETSGNQETQYF.

The V gene is TRBV20-1, the J gene TRBJ1-2. The CDR3 consists of 11 residues. Germline values: CDR1 DFQATT, CDR2 SNEGSKA (reference sequence). The CDR3 is CSARGGLLYTF.

This clonotype shows up as medium-sized by frequency. The chain combines TRBV11-2 with TRBJ2-1; TCRdb's D call, TRBD2, is unchecked because there is no DNA. The length of the CDR3 is 17 residues. From germline, CDR1 is SGHAT and CDR2 FQNNGV. CDR3 in amino acids: CASSLAPGAGVGDEQFF.

This chain links TRBV27 with TRBJ2-7; the TCRdb call, TRBD2, lacks DNA for checking. This CDR3 contains 15 residues. CDR1 and CDR2 from the germline V gene are MNHEY and SMNVEV (reference sequence). CDR3 sequence reads: CASSLTSGRAYEQYF.

V is TRBV7-9 and J is TRBJ1-2; TCRdb lists TRBD1, though no DNA is available to test this call. CDR1 and CDR2 from the germline V gene are SEHNR and FQNEAQ (reference sequence). CDR3 size: 15 residues. The CDR3: CASSAGTAVGYGYTF.

The chain joins TRBV19 to TRBJ1-5; absent DNA, TCRdb's TRBD1 call cannot be checked. The CDR3 length is 15 residues. CDR1 LNHDA and CDR2 SQIVND come from the germline V gene (reference sequence). CDR3 sequence reads: CASSMDRGVHQPQHF.

By frequency, this clonotype is medium-sized. V and J are TRBV6-5 and TRBJ2-7; TCRdb names TRBD1, which stays unverified in the absence of DNA. Germline CDR1 is MNHEY and CDR2 is SVGAGI. The CDR3 extends over 15 amino acids. The CDR3 is CASSPGTTASYEQYF.

The V gene is TRBV27, the J gene TRBJ2-1; without DNA, the TCRdb call of TRBD1 cannot be checked. The germline V gene encodes CDR1 MNHEY and CDR2 SMNVEV (reference sequence). The CDR3 has 15 amino acids. The CDR3 here is CASSPSWGRYNEQFF.

Its frequency marks this clonotype as medium-sized. V gene TRBV19 combines with J gene TRBJ1-2. The germline CDR1 and CDR2 sequences are LNHDA and SQIVND (reference sequence). This CDR3 is built from 15 residues. The CDR3 loop reads CASSIESGRHYGYTF.

This clonotype counts as medium-sized by frequency. This chain links TRBV29-1 with TRBJ1-1. Germline CDR1 SQVTM, CDR2 ANQGSEA. CDR3 length equals 14 residues. Here the CDR3 reads CSAGPAQSLGVAFF.

In terms of frequency, this clonotype is medium-sized. The V call is TRBV18, the J call TRBJ2-1. The germline gives CDR1 KGHSH, CDR2 LQKENI. The CDR3 covers 13 residues. CDR3 in amino acids: CASSPLENNEQFF.

This clonotype is called medium-sized (0.01 to 0.1%) based on its frequency. This chain joins TRBV29-1 and TRBJ2-1; the D gene TCRdb calls, TRBD1, cannot be checked with no DNA. The germline V gene has CDR1 SQVTM and CDR2 ANQGSEA. This CDR3 spans 13 amino acids. The CDR3 protein is CSVGLPSNNEQFF.

The gene calls are TRBV28 and TRBJ1-5; there is no DNA to check the TCRdb D call of TRBD1. The CDR3 sequence is 14 residues long. CDR1 and CDR2 (germline): MDHEN, SYDVKM. The CDR3 here is CASSRGQGRQPQHF.